These T cell receptor gamma chains were read from a single sample in a study of Vδ1+ human thymocytes. TCRdb applied CATT to the multiplex PCR reads for clone calling. In the table there are roughly 24,000 gamma-chain clones, approximately 13% of which are singletons. The sequenced sample consisted of Vdelta1+ gamma-delta thymocytes from the thymus. All receptors come from a child younger than two who had congenital heart surgery. CDR3s include the opening cysteine and the closing phenylalanine or tryptophan. Clone size is not always given. Where it is, it says once, few, many or a class for expanded clones.

J gene: TRGJ1/TRGJ2; V gene: TRGV4; clone size: .; CDR3 DNA: TGCGCCACCTGGGATGGGCCTCCCGGCTTAAAATACCCTTATTATAAGAAACTCTTT; CDR3 protein: CATWDGPPGLKYPYYKKLF
J gene: TRGJ1/TRGJ2; V gene: TRGV4; clone size: few; CDR3 DNA: TGTGCCACCTGGAAGGGGTGGAAACTCTTT; CDR3 protein: CATWKGWKLF
J gene: TRGJ1/TRGJ2; V gene: TRGV4; clone size: .; CDR3 DNA: TGTGCCACCTGGGATGGGCCGTGCCCCGTAAAGAAACTCTTT; CDR3 protein: CATWDGPCPVKKLF
J gene: TRGJ1/TRGJ2; V gene: TRGV4; clone size: .; CDR3 DNA: TGTGCCACCTGGCCAAGGGCCTTTTGGAAGAAACTCTTT; CDR3 protein: CATWPRAFWKKLF
J gene: TRGJ1/TRGJ2; V gene: TRGV9; clone size: .; CDR3 DNA: TGTGCCTTGTGGGAGACCCTTCCTGATGCGAATTATTATAAGAAACTCTTT; CDR3 protein: CALWETLPDANYYKKLF
J gene: TRGJP; V gene: TRGV9; clone size: .; CDR3 DNA: TGTGCCTTGTGGGAGGTGCGGCTAGAGTTGGGCAAAAAAATCAAGGTATTT; CDR3 protein: CALWEVRLELGKKIKVF
J gene: TRGJ1/TRGJ2; V gene: TRGV9; clone size: few; CDR3 DNA: TGTGCCTTGTGGGAGGTGCAACGCTATAAGAAACTCTTT; CDR3 protein: CALWEVQRYKKLF
J gene: TRGJ1/TRGJ2; V gene: TRGV4; clone size: .; CDR3 DNA: TGTGCCACCTGGGATGAGGAAAATAAGAAACTCTTT; CDR3 protein: CATWDEENKKLF
J gene: TRGJ1/TRGJ2; V gene: TRGV9; clone size: .; CDR3 DNA: TGTGCCTTGTGGGAAGGGGTTTGGTCCTCGAACAGACTCTTT; CDR3 protein: CALWEGVWSSNRLF
J gene: TRGJP1; V gene: TRGV9; clone size: few; CDR3 DNA: TGTGCCTTGTGGGAGGTGCAGTATGGTTGGTTCAAGATATTT; CDR3 protein: CALWEVQYGWFKIF
J gene: TRGJ1/TRGJ2; V gene: TRGV9; clone size: .; CDR3 DNA: TGTGCCTTGTGGGAGCCCCTAAAGAAACTCTTT; CDR3 protein: CALWEPLKKLF
J gene: TRGJP; V gene: TRGV9; clone size: .; CDR3 DNA: TGTGCCTTGTGGGACCTTCACCCCAACCGAGAGTTGGGCAAAAAAATCAAGGTATTT; CDR3 protein: CALWDLHPNRELGKKIKVF
J gene: TRGJ1/TRGJ2; V gene: TRGV4; clone size: few; CDR3 DNA: TGTGCCACCTGGATCGGGGGTTATAAGAAACTCTTT; CDR3 protein: CATWIGGYKKLF
J gene: TRGJ1/TRGJ2; V gene: TRGV9; clone size: .; CDR3 DNA: TGTGCCTTGTGGACTAGGTATTATAAGAAACTCTTT; CDR3 protein: CALWTRYYKKLF
J gene: TRGJ1/TRGJ2; V gene: TRGV5; clone size: .; CDR3 DNA: TGTGCCACCTGGGACGAGGATGGTTTAAACGGGAAACTCTTT; CDR3 protein: CATWDEDGLNGKLF
J gene: TRGJP2; V gene: TRGV4; clone size: medium-sized; CDR3 DNA: TGTGCCACCTGGAATGGGCCTGGTAGTGATTGGATCAAGACGTTT; CDR3 protein: CATWNGPGSDWIKTF
J gene: TRGJP2; V gene: TRGV8; clone size: .; CDR3 DNA: TGTGCCACCTGGATTTCTAGTGATTGGATCAAGACGTTT; CDR3 protein: CATWISSDWIKTF
J gene: TRGJP2; V gene: TRGV5; clone size: .; CDR3 DNA: TGTGCCACCTGGGACAGGCAGGGCGAGACGTTT; CDR3 protein: CATWDRQGETF
J gene: TRGJ1/TRGJ2; V gene: TRGV8; clone size: few; CDR3 DNA: TGTGCCACCTGGGATAGGCCCCTCGAGGTTTATAAGAAACTCTTT; CDR3 protein: CATWDRPLEVYKKLF
J gene: TRGJ1/TRGJ2; V gene: TRGV4; clone size: few; CDR3 DNA: TGTGCCACCTGGGGGCTGGAGATTTTTTGGAAGAAACTCTTT; CDR3 protein: CATWGLEIFWKKLF
J gene: TRGJ1/TRGJ2; V gene: TRGV4; clone size: few; CDR3 DNA: TGTGCCACCTGGGACCGACCCTATTATTATAAGAAACTCTTT; CDR3 protein: CATWDRPYYYKKLF
J gene: TRGJ1/TRGJ2; V gene: TRGV9; clone size: .; CDR3 DNA: TGTGCCTTGTGGGAGCCTTATTATTATAAGAAACTCTTT; CDR3 protein: CALWEPYYYKKLF
J gene: TRGJ1/TRGJ2; V gene: TRGV4; clone size: few; CDR3 DNA: TGTGCCACCTGGGATGGGCCCCACAGGCACGGTTATAAGAAACTCTTT; CDR3 protein: CATWDGPHRHGYKKLF
J gene: TRGJ1/TRGJ2; V gene: TRGV3; clone size: .; CDR3 DNA: TGTGCCACCTGGGACATCAATTATTATAAGAAACTCTTT; CDR3 protein: CATWDINYYKKLF
J gene: TRGJ1/TRGJ2; V gene: TRGV5; clone size: few; CDR3 DNA: TGTGCCACCTGGGCGTCCAACCGGAATTATTATAAGAAACTCTTT; CDR3 protein: CATWASNRNYYKKLF
J gene: TRGJP2; V gene: TRGV2; clone size: .; CDR3 DNA: TGTGCCACCTGGGACGGGCTGAGGGGTAGTGATTGGATCAAGACGTTT; CDR3 protein: CATWDGLRGSDWIKTF
J gene: TRGJ1/TRGJ2; V gene: TRGV2; clone size: few; CDR3 DNA: TGTGCCACCTGGAACGAGGCGGGATATTATAAGAAACTCTTT; CDR3 protein: CATWNEAGYYKKLF
J gene: TRGJ1/TRGJ2; V gene: TRGV9; clone size: .; CDR3 DNA: TGTGCCTTGTGGGAGGTGTTTCGAACGAAACTCTTT; CDR3 protein: CALWEVFRTKLF
J gene: TRGJP2; V gene: TRGV8; clone size: .; CDR3 DNA: TGTGCCACCTGGGCCAAGGGGAGTGATTGGATCAAGACGTTT; CDR3 protein: CATWAKGSDWIKTF
J gene: TRGJ1/TRGJ2; V gene: TRGV8; clone size: few; CDR3 DNA: TGTGCCACCTGGGAGAATCGCAGGGAGAAACTCTTT; CDR3 protein: CATWENRREKLF
J gene: TRGJ1/TRGJ2; V gene: TRGV8; clone size: few; CDR3 DNA: TGTGCCACCTGGGATAGGCCACGGTATTATAAGAAACTCTTT; CDR3 protein: CATWDRPRYYKKLF
J gene: TRGJ1/TRGJ2; V gene: TRGV9; clone size: medium-sized; CDR3 DNA: TGTGCCTTGTGGGAGAGTTATTATAAGAAACTCTTT; CDR3 protein: CALWESYYKKLF
J gene: TRGJ1/TRGJ2; V gene: TRGV3; clone size: medium-sized; CDR3 DNA: TGTGCCACCTGGGACACCTATAAGAAACTCTTT; CDR3 protein: CATWDTYKKLF
J gene: TRGJ1/TRGJ2; V gene: TRGV9; clone size: .; CDR3 DNA: TGTGCCTTGTGGGAGGCTCCACGATGTAAGGGTAAGAAACTCTTT; CDR3 protein: CALWEAPRCKGKKLF
J gene: TRGJ1/TRGJ2; V gene: TRGV2; clone size: .; CDR3 DNA: TGTGCCACCAGGTATAAGAAACTCTTT; CDR3 protein: CATRYKKLF
J gene: TRGJ1/TRGJ2; V gene: TRGV9; clone size: .; CDR3 DNA: TGTGCCTTGTGGGAGGAATGGTATAAGAAGCTCTTT; CDR3 protein: CALWEEWYKKLF
J gene: TRGJ1/TRGJ2; V gene: TRGV9; clone size: once; CDR3 DNA: TGTGCCTTGTGGGAGGTGCCGACGAATTATTATAAGAAACTCTTT; CDR3 protein: CALWEVPTNYYKKLF
J gene: TRGJ1/TRGJ2; V gene: TRGV8; clone size: .; CDR3 DNA: TGTGCCACCTGGGATAAGGGCTATTATAAGAAACTCTTT; CDR3 protein: CATWDKGYYKKLF
J gene: TRGJ1/TRGJ2; V gene: TRGV4; clone size: few; CDR3 DNA: TGTGCCACCTGGGATTCTAGGAATTATTATAAGAAACTCTTT; CDR3 protein: CATWDSRNYYKKLF
J gene: TRGJ1/TRGJ2; V gene: TRGV9; clone size: .; CDR3 DNA: TGTGCCTTGTGGGAGGTGCAAATTTATTATAAGAAACTCTTT; CDR3 protein: CALWEVQIYYKKLF
J gene: TRGJ1/TRGJ2; V gene: TRGV4; clone size: .; CDR3 DNA: TGTGCCACCTGGGATGGGCCGTGTTATTATAAGAAACTCTTT; CDR3 protein: CATWDGPCYYKKLF
J gene: TRGJ1/TRGJ2; V gene: TRGV8; clone size: medium-sized; CDR3 DNA: TGTGCCACCTGGCATAAGAAACTCTTT; CDR3 protein: CATWHKKLF
J gene: TRGJ1/TRGJ2; V gene: TRGV9; clone size: .; CDR3 DNA: TGTGCCTTGTGGGAGGGTCCCAAGCCTCCTTATTATAAGAAACTCTTT; CDR3 protein: CALWEGPKPPYYKKLF
J gene: TRGJ1/TRGJ2; V gene: TRGV4; clone size: .; CDR3 DNA: TGTGCCACTTGGGGCGGAGTAGAGAAACTCTTT; CDR3 protein: CATWGGVEKLF
J gene: TRGJP1; V gene: TRGV4; clone size: .; CDR3 DNA: TGTGCCACCTGGGGAAATACCACTGGTTGGTTCAAGATATTT; CDR3 protein: CATWGNTTGWFKIF
J gene: TRGJ1/TRGJ2; V gene: TRGV8; clone size: .; CDR3 DNA: TGTGCCACCTGGGACCGAGGGAACGCGAATTATTATAAGAAACTCTTT; CDR3 protein: CATWDRGNANYYKKLF
J gene: TRGJ1/TRGJ2; V gene: TRGV3; clone size: few; CDR3 DNA: TGTGCCACCTGGGACAGGCTCAATTATTATTATAAGAAACTCTTT; CDR3 protein: CATWDRLNYYYKKLF
J gene: TRGJ1/TRGJ2; V gene: TRGV3; clone size: few; CDR3 DNA: TGTGCCACCTGGGACAGGGGGAGGTATAAGAAACTCTTT; CDR3 protein: CATWDRGRYKKLF
J gene: TRGJ1/TRGJ2; V gene: TRGV4; clone size: .; CDR3 DNA: TGTGCCACCTGGAACCGTTATTATAAGAAACTCTTT; CDR3 protein: CATWNRYYKKLF
J gene: TRGJ1/TRGJ2; V gene: TRGV8; clone size: few; CDR3 DNA: TGTGCCACCTGGGATCCACATTATTATAAGAAACTCTTT; CDR3 protein: CATWDPHYYKKLF
J gene: TRGJP2; V gene: TRGV3; clone size: few; CDR3 DNA: TGTGCCACCTGGGACAGGCGCCCGGGGGTAAGTAGTGATTGGATCAAGACGTTT; CDR3 protein: CATWDRRPGVSSDWIKTF
J gene: TRGJ1/TRGJ2; V gene: TRGV9; clone size: few; CDR3 DNA: TGTGCCTTGTGGGAGTCCCATAAGAAACTCTTT; CDR3 protein: CALWESHKKLF
J gene: TRGJ1/TRGJ2; V gene: TRGV5; clone size: few; CDR3 DNA: TGTGCCACCTGGGACCGCCCTTATTATAAGAAACTCTTT; CDR3 protein: CATWDRPYYKKLF
J gene: TRGJ1/TRGJ2; V gene: TRGV3; clone size: few; CDR3 DNA: TGTGCCACCTGGGACAATCTCCCGATCCTTAAGAAACTCTTT; CDR3 protein: CATWDNLPILKKLF
J gene: TRGJP; V gene: TRGV9; clone size: few; CDR3 DNA: TGTGCCTTGTGGGAGGCGCCAGAAGAGTTGGGCAAAAAAATCAAGGTATTT; CDR3 protein: CALWEAPEELGKKIKVF